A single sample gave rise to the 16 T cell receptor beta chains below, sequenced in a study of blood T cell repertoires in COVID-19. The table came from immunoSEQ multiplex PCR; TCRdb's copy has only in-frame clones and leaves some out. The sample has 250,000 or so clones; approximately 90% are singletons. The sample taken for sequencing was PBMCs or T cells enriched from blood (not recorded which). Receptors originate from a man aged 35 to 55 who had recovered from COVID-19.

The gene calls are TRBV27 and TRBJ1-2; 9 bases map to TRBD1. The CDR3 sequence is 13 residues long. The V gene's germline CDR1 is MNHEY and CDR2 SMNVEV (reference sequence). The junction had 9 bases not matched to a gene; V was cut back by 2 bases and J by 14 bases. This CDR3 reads CASSLGTGFGQTF. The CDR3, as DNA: TGTGCCAGCAGTTTAGGGACAGGGTTCGGCCAAACCTTC.

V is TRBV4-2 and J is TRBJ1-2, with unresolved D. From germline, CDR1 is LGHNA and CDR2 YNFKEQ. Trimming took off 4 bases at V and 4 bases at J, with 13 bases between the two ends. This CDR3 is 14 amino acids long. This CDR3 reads CASSRRWQTYGYTF. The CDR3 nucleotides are TGTGCCAGCAGCCGCAGGTGGCAGACCTATGGCTACACCTTC.

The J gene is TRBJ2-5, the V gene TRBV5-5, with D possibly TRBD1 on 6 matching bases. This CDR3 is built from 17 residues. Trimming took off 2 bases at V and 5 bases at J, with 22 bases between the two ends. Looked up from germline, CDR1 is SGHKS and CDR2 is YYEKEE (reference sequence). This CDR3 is CASSFGSTGFYGETQYF. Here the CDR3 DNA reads TGTGCCAGCAGCTTTGGCTCGACAGGCTTTTACGGGGAGACCCAGTACTTC. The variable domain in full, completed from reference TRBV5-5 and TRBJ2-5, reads DAGVTQSPTHLIKTRGQQVTLRCSPISGHKSVSWYQQVLGQGPQFIFQYYEKEERGRGNFPDRFSARQFPNYSSELNVNALLLGDSALYLCASSFGSTGFYGETQYFGPGTRLLVL.

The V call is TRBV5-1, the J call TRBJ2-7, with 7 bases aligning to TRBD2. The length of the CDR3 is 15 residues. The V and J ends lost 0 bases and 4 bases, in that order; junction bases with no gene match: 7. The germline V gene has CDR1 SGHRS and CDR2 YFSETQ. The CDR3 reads CASSLVGGGRYEQYF. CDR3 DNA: TGCGCCAGCAGCTTGGTAGGCGGGGGTAGATACGAGCAGTACTTC.

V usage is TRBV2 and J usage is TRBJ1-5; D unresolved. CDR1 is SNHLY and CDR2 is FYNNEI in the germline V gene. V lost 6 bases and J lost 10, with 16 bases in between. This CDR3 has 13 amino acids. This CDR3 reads CASSPSIIEPQHF. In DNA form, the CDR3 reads TGTGCCAGCAGCCCCAGTATTATCGAACCCCAGCATTTT.

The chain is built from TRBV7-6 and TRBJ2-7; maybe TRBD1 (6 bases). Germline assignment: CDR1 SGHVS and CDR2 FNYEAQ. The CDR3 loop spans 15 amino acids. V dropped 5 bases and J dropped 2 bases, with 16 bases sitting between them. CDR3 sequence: CASSVGRGGTYEQYF. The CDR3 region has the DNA TGTGCCAGCAGCGTCGGGCGTGGGGGCACCTACGAGCAGTACTTC.

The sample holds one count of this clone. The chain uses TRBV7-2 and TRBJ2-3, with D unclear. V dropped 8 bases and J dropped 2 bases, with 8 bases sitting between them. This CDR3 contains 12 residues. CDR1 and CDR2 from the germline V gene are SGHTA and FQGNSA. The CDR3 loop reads CASEAVTDTQYF. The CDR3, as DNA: TGTGCCAGCGAGGCGGTCACAGATACGCAGTATTTT.

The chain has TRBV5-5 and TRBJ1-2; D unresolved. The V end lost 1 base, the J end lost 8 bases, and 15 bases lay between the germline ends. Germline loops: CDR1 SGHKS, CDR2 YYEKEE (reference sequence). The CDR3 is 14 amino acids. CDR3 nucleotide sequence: TGTGCCAGCAGCTTGTATACAGCATCCTTAGGCTACACCTTC. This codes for CASSLYTASLGYTF.

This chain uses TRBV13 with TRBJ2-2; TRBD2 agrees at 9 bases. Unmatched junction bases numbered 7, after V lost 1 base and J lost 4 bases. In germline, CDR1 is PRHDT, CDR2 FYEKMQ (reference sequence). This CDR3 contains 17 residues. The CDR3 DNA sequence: TGTGCCAGCAGCTTAGATGTTGGCGGGGGGGCCACCGGGGAGCTGTTTTTT. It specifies CASSLDVGGGATGELFF.

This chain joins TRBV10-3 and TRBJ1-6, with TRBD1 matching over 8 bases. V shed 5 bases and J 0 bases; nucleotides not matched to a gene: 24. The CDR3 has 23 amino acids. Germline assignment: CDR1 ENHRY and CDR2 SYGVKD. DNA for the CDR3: TGTGCCATCAGTAAAACCGGGACAGGCGAGCCAAAACCTAGGAGCTCCTATAATTCACCCCTCCACTTT. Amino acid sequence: CAISKTGTGEPKPRSSYNSPLHF.

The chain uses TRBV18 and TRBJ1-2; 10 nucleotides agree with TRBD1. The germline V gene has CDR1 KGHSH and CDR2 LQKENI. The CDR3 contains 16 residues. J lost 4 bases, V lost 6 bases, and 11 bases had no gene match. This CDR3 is CASSLPGTGDAYGYTF. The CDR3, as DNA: TGTGCCAGCTCGCTCCCCGGGACAGGGGACGCCTATGGCTACACCTTC.

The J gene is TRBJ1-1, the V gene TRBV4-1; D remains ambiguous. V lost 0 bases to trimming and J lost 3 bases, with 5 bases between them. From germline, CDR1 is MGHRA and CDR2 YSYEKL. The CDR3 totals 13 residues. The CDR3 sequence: CASSQEEYTEAFF. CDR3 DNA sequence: TGCGCCAGCAGCCAAGAGGAGTACACTGAAGCTTTCTTT.

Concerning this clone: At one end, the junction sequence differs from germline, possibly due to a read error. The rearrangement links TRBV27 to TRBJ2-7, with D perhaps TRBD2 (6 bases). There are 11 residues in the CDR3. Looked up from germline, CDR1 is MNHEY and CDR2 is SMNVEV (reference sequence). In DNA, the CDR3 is TGTGCCAGCACTAGACTAGAGGACTGTCACTTC. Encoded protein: CASTRLEDCHF.

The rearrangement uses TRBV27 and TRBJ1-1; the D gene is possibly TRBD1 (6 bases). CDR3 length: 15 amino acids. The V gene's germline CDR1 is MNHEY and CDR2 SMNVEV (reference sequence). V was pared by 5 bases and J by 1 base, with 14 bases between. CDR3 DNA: TGTGCCAGCAGTGCGCCCTCGACAGGGAACACTGAAGCTTTCTTT. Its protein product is CASSAPSTGNTEAFF.

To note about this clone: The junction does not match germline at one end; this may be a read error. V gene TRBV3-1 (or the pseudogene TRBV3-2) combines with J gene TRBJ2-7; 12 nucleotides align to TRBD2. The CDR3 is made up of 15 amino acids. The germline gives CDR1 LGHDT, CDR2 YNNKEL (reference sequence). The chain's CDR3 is CASSQDVTSGGNKMF. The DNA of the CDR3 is TGTGCCAGCAGCCAAGACGTGACTAGCGGGGGAAACAAAATGTTC.

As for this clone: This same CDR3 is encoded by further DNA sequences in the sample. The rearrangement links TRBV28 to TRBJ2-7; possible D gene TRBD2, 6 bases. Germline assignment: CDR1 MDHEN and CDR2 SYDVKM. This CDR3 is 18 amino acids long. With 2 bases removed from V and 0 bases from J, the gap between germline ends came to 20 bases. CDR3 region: CASSLGFLERVSSYEQYF. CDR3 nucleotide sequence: TGTGCCAGCAGTTTAGGCTTTTTGGAGCGGGTTAGCTCCTACGAGCAGTACTTC.